Below are 18 T cell receptor beta chains sequenced from a single sample in a study of blood T cell repertoires in COVID-19. The method was immunoSEQ multiplex PCR; TCRdb's version includes in-frame clones alone and lacks a portion of them. The sample contains about 66,000 clones, around 93% of which appear only once. Specimen: peripheral blood. The origin of the receptors is a human donor in a cohort sampled during active COVID-19.

V is TRBV5-4 and J is TRBJ2-3, with 10 bases matching TRBD2. The CDR3 loop spans 17 amino acids. The V gene's germline CDR1 is SGHNT and CDR2 YYREEE (reference sequence). J was trimmed by 0 bases and V by 4 bases; bases with no gene match: 8. This CDR3 is CASSNSGRYPSTDTQYF. The CDR3 DNA reads as TGTGCCAGCAGCAATAGCGGGAGGTACCCTAGCACAGATACGCAGTATTTT.

The chain has TRBV9 and TRBJ2-3; the D is unclear. Germline CDR1 SGDLS, CDR2 YYNGEE. This CDR3 spans 13 amino acids. With 1 base removed from V and 4 bases from J, the gap between germline ends came to 7 bases. The CDR3 is CASSVTVADTQYF. The CDR3 region has the DNA TGTGCCAGCAGCGTAACAGTCGCAGATACGCAGTATTTT.

The J gene is TRBJ2-1, the V gene TRBV7-2; 9 nucleotides agree with TRBD2. CDR1 and CDR2 from the germline V gene are SGHTA and FQGNSA. The CDR3 consists of 15 residues. V was clipped by 5 bases and J by 4 bases; unmatched bases: 6. CDR3 nucleotides: TGTGCCAGCAGCCCCTCAGCGGGAGGTTACAATGAGCAGTTCTTC. It specifies CASSPSAGGYNEQFF.

The J gene is TRBJ1-1, the V gene TRBV21-1. TRBV21-1 is a listed pseudogene. The CDR3 contains 12 residues. CDR3 sequence reads: CASSKSTTRAFF. The CDR3 DNA reads TGTGCCAGCAGCAAATCTACCACGAGGGCTTTCTTT.

The V and J genes are TRBV11-1 and TRBJ2-5, with TRBD2 matching 12 bases. The V gene's germline CDR1 is SGHAT and CDR2 FQDESV (reference sequence). The CDR3 contains 15 residues. The V and J ends lost 6 bases and 4 bases, in that order; junction bases with no gene match: 6. The CDR3 bases are TGTGCCAGCAGTCGTCCTAGCGGGAGGGCAGAGACCCAGTACTTC. Amino acid sequence: CASSRPSGRAETQYF.

This chain uses TRBV24-1 with TRBJ2-2, with 8 bases fitting TRBD1. V shed 2 bases, J shed 5 bases, and the junction held 9 bases outside the gene matches. Germline V lookup: CDR1 KGHDR, CDR2 SFDVKD. The length of the CDR3 is 17 residues. As DNA, the CDR3 is TGTGCCACCAGTGATTCCTCAGGGGGCGGTGTAACCGGGGAGCTGTTTTTT. Protein product: CATSDSSGGGVTGELFF.

The rearrangement joins TRBV7-9 to TRBJ2-1; D is undetermined. Trimming shortened V by 3 bases and J by 0 bases, and 6 bases separated the two germline ends. The V gene's germline CDR1 is SEHNR and CDR2 FQNEAQ (reference sequence). This CDR3 has 14 residues. CDR3 sequence reads: CASSLLSSYNEQFF. The CDR3 coding sequence is TGTGCCAGCAGCTTGCTTAGCTCCTACAATGAGCAGTTCTTC.

The chain is built from TRBV19 and TRBJ2-5; tentative D call: TRBD1 (6 bases). Germline CDR1 is LNHDA and CDR2 is SQIVND (reference sequence). CDR3 length: 16 amino acids. The ends were cut back, 2 bases at V and 1 base at J, with 14 bases in the middle. The CDR3 DNA follows: TGTGCCAGTAGTATATCCAGGGGTGTAGGCCAAGAGACCCAGTACTTC. It yields the protein CASSISRGVGQETQYF.

This clone was found once. The chain has TRBV7-2 and TRBJ1-6; no definite D call. V was shortened by 4 bases and J by 10 bases, with 14 bases between the two germline ends. CDR3 length equals 14 residues. Germline V lookup: CDR1 SGHTA, CDR2 FQGNSA. The CDR3 sequence is CASSSVAGGSPLHF. The CDR3 region has the DNA TGTGCCAGCAGCTCTGTAGCGGGAGGCTCACCCCTCCACTTT.

The chain joins TRBV5-1 to TRBJ1-1, with a possible D match to TRBD1 (6 bases). The V gene's germline CDR1 is SGHRS and CDR2 YFSETQ. This CDR3 spans 15 amino acids. V lost 0 bases and J 1 base, leaving 10 bases between the germline ends. CDR3 nucleotide sequence: TGCGCCAGCAGCTTGGCCGAACAGGGGAACACTGAAGCTTTCTTT. Translated: CASSLAEQGNTEAFF.

The gene calls are TRBV7-9 and TRBJ2-2; weak D call: TRBD1 (6 bases). CDR1 and CDR2 (germline): SEHNR, FQNEAQ (reference sequence). The CDR3 is 16 residues long. With 8 bases removed from V and 1 base from J, the gap between germline ends came to 17 bases. CDR3 protein: CASSLVGTLNTGELFF. As DNA, the CDR3 is TGTGCCAGCTCCCTTGTAGGGACACTGAACACCGGGGAGCTGTTTTTT.

The rearrangement joins TRBV5-1 to TRBJ2-5; D perhaps matches TRBD2 (6 bases). Per the germline V gene, CDR1 is SGHRS and CDR2 is YFSETQ. The V gene lost 1 base and the J gene lost 4 bases, with 14 bases spanning the gap. The CDR3 totals 15 residues. The CDR3 spells CASSLWLVGGETQYF. For the CDR3, the DNA is TGCGCCAGCAGCTTGTGGCTAGTGGGGGGAGAGACCCAGTACTTC.

This chain joins TRBV7-2 and TRBJ2-7; TRBD2 is a possible D gene (5 bases). The V and J ends lost 3 bases and 3 bases respectively, with 15 bases between them. The V gene's germline CDR1 is SGHTA and CDR2 FQGNSA. The CDR3 has 15 residues. The CDR3, as DNA: TGTGCCAGCAGCTTTGAGGCGGGCTACCTCTACGAGCAGTACTTC. Its protein is CASSFEAGYLYEQYF.

The chain has TRBV24-1 and TRBJ2-7, with 12 bases identical to TRBD1. V lost 4 bases to trimming and J lost 6 bases; unmatched junction nucleotides: 6. The CDR3 loop spans 15 amino acids. Germline V gives CDR1 KGHDR, CDR2 SFDVKD. The CDR3 DNA reads as TGTGCCACCAGTGACCGGGGACAGGGGGCCGCCGAGCAGTACTTC. It specifies CATSDRGQGAAEQYF.

The chain recombines TRBV11-2 with TRBJ1-3, with D possibly being TRBD1 (6 bases). The V end lost 6 bases, the J end lost 0 bases, and 12 bases lay between the germline ends. This CDR3 contains 15 residues. CDR1 and CDR2 from the germline V gene are SGHAT and FQNNGV. The CDR3 region is CASSTGTTSGNTIYF. Here the CDR3 DNA reads TGTGCCAGCAGTACCGGGACAACCTCTGGAAACACCATATATTTT.

The chain joins TRBV6-5 to TRBJ1-2, with TRBD1 matching over 10 bases. The CDR3 length is 15 residues. The J segment lost 2 bases and the V segment lost 6 bases, leaving 6 bases of the junction unmatched. Germline assignment: CDR1 MNHEY and CDR2 SVGAGI. In DNA form, the CDR3 reads TGTGCCAGCAGCGACAGGGGGCGAACAAACTATGGCTACACCTTC. This gives the protein CASSDRGRTNYGYTF.

The chain combines TRBV7-9 with TRBJ2-3, with 9 bases fitting TRBD2. The CDR3 totals 16 residues. The J segment lost 4 bases and the V segment lost 1 base, leaving 6 bases of the junction unmatched. CDR1 is SEHNR, CDR2 FQNEAQ, per germline (reference sequence). CDR3 nucleotides: TGTGCCAGCAGCTTAGGAGGCGGGGGGGCGCCAGATACGCAGTATTTT. This translates into CASSLGGGGAPDTQYF.

J is TRBJ2-1 and V is TRBV5-6, with 9 bases identical to TRBD2. This CDR3 region has 16 residues. The germline gives CDR1 SGHDT, CDR2 YYEEEE. J gave up 5 bases and V 3 bases, and 9 bases lay outside the gene matches. CDR3 in amino acids: CASSSSGTSLNNEQFF. The CDR3 DNA reads TGTGCCAGCAGCTCCTCTGGGACTAGCCTTAACAATGAGCAGTTCTTC. Variable domain in full (rest from reference TRBV5-6 and TRBJ2-1): DAGVTQSPTHLIKTRGQQVTLRCSPKSGHDTVSWYQQALGQGPQFIFQYYEEEERQRGNFPDRFSGHQFPNYSSELNVNALLLGDSALYLCASSSSGTSLNNEQFFGPGTRLTVL.